The present entry profiles one T cell receptor (beta chain) with its context. With V trimmed by 3 bases and J by 4 bases, 9 bases remained unmatched. Germline V gene sequence: CDR1 MNHNS, CDR2 SASEGT. This CDR3 contains 16 residues. The data were obtained in a study of spatial heterogeneity in lung cancer. TCRdb reanalysed the 5' RACE reads using MiXCR and keeps one entry per CDR3 protein. The sample carries over 70,000 distinct CDR3 sequences, approximately 9% recorded once. The time point here: blood at routine non-recurrence follow-up after resection. Tumor, nontumor lung or frozen PBMC supplied whole RNA that was sequenced unsorted.

This chain connects TRBV6-1 to TRBJ2-7; 10 positions match TRBD2. The clonotype comes from a female donor with early-stage non-small cell lung cancer. Sequences were derived from PBMCs, sampled at follow-up. CDR3 sequence: CASSDLGLADRYEQYF. CDR3 DNA: TGTGCCAGCAGTGACCTTGGACTAGCGGACCGATACGAGCAGTACTTC.